This paragraph covers one T cell receptor (beta chain) sequence. The antigen remains undetermined. The V and J ends lost 0 bases and 1 base respectively, with 7 bases between them. The CDR3 is made up of 14 amino acids. Germline-derived CDR1 and CDR2 are MNHEY and SVGAGI. The PCR employed 60 Vbeta primers together with 13 Jbeta primers. Repertoires were generated with immunoSEQ multiplex PCR, while TCRdb's copy carries only in-frame clones and drops some. The sample includes 120,000 or so clones, around 82% seen only once; the top ten take approximately 10%. This entry is derived from a study of cytomegalovirus exposure and HLA in healthy donors. Study-wide results and limits: Of the V segments, some could not be distinguished, including TRBV6-2 and TRBV6-3, and were excluded.

Participants comprised healthy donors of bone marrow. Sequencing was done on a sample of PBMCs. This receptor was taken from a young man in good health and CMV-seropositive. V usage is TRBV6-5 and J usage is TRBJ2-7; D not certain. The chain's CDR3 is CASSYSVSSYEQYF. As DNA, the CDR3 is TGTGCCAGCAGTTACTCGGTCAGTTCCTACGAGCAGTACTTC.